These 29 T cell receptor beta chains were sequenced from one sample in a study of cytomegalovirus exposure and HLA in healthy donors. Vbeta (60) and Jbeta (13) primers were used in the PCR. Using immunoSEQ multiplex PCR, the repertoire was profiled, and TCRdb retains in-frame clones only, with some absent. The sample lists 120,000 or so clones, roughly 80% occurring once. Specimen: PBMCs. These receptors all come from a man younger than 45 in good health and CMV-seronegative.

The gene calls are TRBV7-8 and TRBJ1-2, with 12 positions matching TRBD1. CDR1 is SGHVS, CDR2 FQNEAQ, per germline. The CDR3 totals 14 residues. J gave up 6 bases and V 9 bases, and 8 bases lay outside the gene matches. Here the CDR3 DNA reads TGTGCCAGTCTGGGGGGACAGGGGGCAGATGGCTACACCTTC. Protein product: CASLGGQGADGYTF.

This clone was observed a handful of times. This chain's CDR3 is CASSIWPTNAFSYNSPLHF. The CDR3 DNA is TGTGCCAGTAGTATTTGGCCGACTAATGCCTTCTCCTATAATTCACCCCTCCACTTT. This rearrangement joins TRBV19 to TRBJ1-6; no reliable D call. The CDR3 sequence is 19 residues long. Trimming cost V 3 bases and J 0 bases, with 18 bases left between them. Germline lookup yields CDR1 LNHDA and CDR2 SQIVND (reference sequence).

The chain employs TRBV6-5 and TRBJ2-1; TRBD2 matches at 8 bases. The CDR3 has 13 amino acids. After removal of 5 bases from V and 5 bases from J, the junction contained 2 bases not matched to a gene. CDR1 is MNHEY and CDR2 is SVGAGI in the germline V gene. This chain's CDR3 is CASSRLANNEQFF. The CDR3 DNA reads as TGTGCCAGCAGTCGACTAGCGAACAATGAGCAGTTCTTC.

DNA for the CDR3: TGTGCCAGCAGCCCCGGACTAGCGGGGGGATACGAGCAGTACTTC. As protein: CASSPGLAGGYEQYF. The J gene is TRBJ2-7, the V gene TRBV13, with 14 bases lining up with TRBD2. V lost 5 bases and J lost 4; bases outside the gene matches: 4. This CDR3 has 15 residues. Germline V gene lookup returns CDR1 PRHDT and CDR2 FYEKMQ (reference sequence).

A single count supports this clone. V gene TRBV7-2 combines with J gene TRBJ1-2; 7 bases agree with TRBD1. The CDR3 loop spans 14 amino acids. J lost 5 bases, V lost 3 bases, and 6 bases had no gene match. Germline V lookup: CDR1 SGHTA, CDR2 FQGNSA. The CDR3 spells CASSLADRFYGYTF. CDR3 DNA: TGTGCCAGCAGCTTGGCGGACAGGTTTTATGGCTACACCTTC.

The rearrangement uses TRBV4-2 and TRBJ2-6; D not certain. Per the germline V gene, CDR1 is LGHNA and CDR2 is YNFKEQ. V lost 0 bases and J 0 bases, leaving 15 bases between the germline ends. This CDR3 has 19 residues. The CDR3 bases are TGTGCCAGCAGCCAAGATCTCACCTTCACTACCTCTGGGGCCAACGTCCTGACTTTC. Encoded protein: CASSQDLTFTTSGANVLTF.

This chain connects TRBV30 to TRBJ2-7; TRBD1 might be the D (6 bases). The germline V and J ends were trimmed by 3 bases and 4 bases, with 16 bases remaining between them. The CDR3 is 14 amino acids. The germline gives CDR1 GTSNPN, CDR2 SVGIG (reference sequence). CDR3 DNA sequence: TGTGCCTGGAGCGCCCGGGACACCTTATACGAGCAGTACTTC. This codes for CAWSARDTLYEQYF.

The chain uses TRBV30 and TRBJ1-1; D is uncertain. Germline loops: CDR1 GTSNPN, CDR2 SVGIG (reference sequence). There are 12 residues in the CDR3. V was shortened by 3 bases and J by 5 bases, with 10 bases between the two germline ends. DNA of the CDR3: TGTGCCTGGAGGTATGGTCGGACTGAAGCTTTCTTT. Protein: CAWRYGRTEAFF.

The V and J genes are TRBV28 and TRBJ2-7; the D gene is possibly TRBD2 (5 bases). CDR1 and CDR2 (germline): MDHEN, SYDVKM. The CDR3 extends over 14 amino acids. Trimming took 7 bases from V and 3 from J, leaving 16 bases between them. This CDR3 reads CASTDGVSNYEQYF. The CDR3 DNA reads TGTGCCAGCACCGACGGGGTCTCGAACTACGAGCAGTACTTC. The complete variable domain, with remaining parts taken from reference TRBV28 and TRBJ2-7, reads DVKVTQSSRYLVKRTGEKVFLECVQDMDHENMFWYRQDPGLGLRLIYFSYDVKMKEKGDIPEGYSVSREKKERFSLILESASTNQTSMYLCASTDGVSNYEQYFGPGTRLTVT.

V gene TRBV19 combines with J gene TRBJ1-5; a possible D gene is TRBD1 (6 bases). The CDR3 runs 15 residues. The V end lost 6 bases, the J end lost 7 bases, and 19 bases lay between the germline ends. Germline V lookup: CDR1 LNHDA, CDR2 SQIVND (reference sequence). CDR3 sequence reads: CASSSAGQIGQPQHF. The CDR3 DNA follows: TGTGCCAGTAGCTCCGCCGGACAGATTGGCCAGCCCCAGCATTTT.

The chain joins TRBV5-6 to TRBJ2-3; TRBD2 aligns across 12 bases. The CDR3 is made up of 15 amino acids. V shed 5 bases, J shed 1 base, and the junction held 2 bases outside the gene matches. The V gene's germline CDR1 is SGHDT and CDR2 YYEEEE. CDR3 sequence: CASRASGGGTDTQYF. The CDR3 DNA reads as TGTGCCAGCAGGGCTAGCGGGGGGGGCACAGATACGCAGTATTTT.

CDR3 region: CASSPRQGNSPLHF. The CDR3 coding sequence is TGTGCCAGTAGTCCCCGACAGGGGAACTCACCCCTCCACTTT. The rearrangement uses TRBV19 and TRBJ1-6; 8 bases agree with TRBD1. The length of the CDR3 is 14 residues. Germline trimming cut 5 bases from V and 10 bases from J; bases unmatched to any gene: 7. Per the germline V gene, CDR1 is LNHDA and CDR2 is SQIVND (reference sequence).

The rearrangement links TRBV29-1 to TRBJ2-5, with D uncertain. CDR1 SQVTM and CDR2 ANQGSEA come from the germline V gene. The CDR3 totals 12 residues. Deletions cut 6 bases from V and 5 bases from J, with 13 bases between. The CDR3 nucleotides read TGCAGCGTCCTGACTGGAGTGGAGACCCAGTACTTC. It specifies CSVLTGVETQYF.

The chain joins TRBV7-9 to TRBJ2-1, with 8 bases aligning to TRBD1. Germline CDR1 is SEHNR and CDR2 is FQNEAQ (reference sequence). V lost 5 bases and J lost 6; bases outside the gene matches: 12. CDR3 length: 16 residues. CDR3 bases: TGTGCCAGCAGCCCCCCGGACAGGGAGTTGATCAATGAGCAGTTCTTC. This translates into CASSPPDRELINEQFF.

This clone has only one observation. V is TRBV7-2 and J is TRBJ1-1; the D gene is possibly TRBD1 (5 bases). The CDR3 runs to 15 residues. Trimming removed 2 bases at V and 0 bases at J, with 10 bases between. CDR1 and CDR2 from the germline V gene are SGHTA and FQGNSA. The CDR3: CASSLRQNMNTEAFF. In DNA, the CDR3 is TGTGCCAGCAGCTTAAGACAGAACATGAACACTGAAGCTTTCTTT.

The V gene is TRBV2, the J gene TRBJ1-2; possibly TRBD1 for D (5 bases). Germline values: CDR1 SNHLY, CDR2 FYNNEI. The CDR3 contains 12 residues. The ends were cut back, 5 bases at V and 6 bases at J, with 10 bases in the middle. The CDR3 DNA sequence: TGTGCCAGCAGTCAGGGTTTCGATGGCTACACCTTC. Its protein product is CASSQGFDGYTF.

The chain uses TRBV29-1 and TRBJ2-1, with 10 bases fitting TRBD2. J lost 1 base, V lost 4 bases, and 4 bases had no gene match. This CDR3 has 15 amino acids. Per the germline V gene, CDR1 is SQVTM and CDR2 is ANQGSEA. The CDR3 DNA is TGCAGCGTTGGTTCAGCGGGAGGGTCCTACAATGAGCAGTTCTTC. This sequence encodes CSVGSAGGSYNEQFF.

This clone was observed a few times. The chain links TRBV5-4 to TRBJ2-1; no firm D call. CDR1 and CDR2 (germline): SGHNT, YYREEE (reference sequence). V was shortened by 9 bases and J by 7 bases, with 5 bases between the two germline ends. This CDR3 is 9 amino acids long. CDR3 region: CATENEQFF. Written as DNA, the CDR3 is TGTGCCACCGAGAATGAGCAGTTCTTC.

The CDR3 DNA reads as TGCGCCAGCAGCCAAGATGGGACCCGGGAGGACATTCAGTACTTC. Protein sequence: CASSQDGTREDIQYF. The chain couples TRBV4-1 to TRBJ2-4, with TRBD2 matching over 7 bases. CDR1 and CDR2 from the germline V gene are MGHRA and YSYEKL. CDR3 length: 15 amino acids. V lost 0 bases and J lost 8; bases outside the gene matches: 7.

V and J are TRBV4-1 and TRBJ2-1, with 8 bases identical to TRBD2. Germline CDR1 is MGHRA and CDR2 is YSYEKL. The junction had 8 bases not matched to a gene; V was cut back by 1 base and J by 6 bases. The CDR3 is 16 amino acids. As DNA, the CDR3 is TGCGCCAGCAGCCAAGTGGACGGGAGGGCCTCCAATGAGCAGTTCTTC. Its protein product is CASSQVDGRASNEQFF.

The chain uses TRBV5-1 and TRBJ1-4; 7 bases match TRBD1. Germline V gives CDR1 SGHRS, CDR2 YFSETQ. The V and J ends lost 4 bases and 8 bases, in that order; junction bases with no gene match: 11. The CDR3 totals 15 residues. The CDR3 spells CASSLATGVGEKLFF. The CDR3 DNA reads TGCGCCAGCAGCCTCGCCACAGGGGTAGGAGAAAAACTGTTTTTT.

The chain carries TRBV2 and TRBJ2-7, with a tentative D call TRBD2 (5 bases). The CDR3 spans 14 residues. The V gene's germline CDR1 is SNHLY and CDR2 FYNNEI. Trimming removed 6 bases at V and 0 bases at J, with 12 bases between. Written as DNA, the CDR3 is TGTGCCAGCAGGGAGGACGGTCCCTCCTACGAGCAGTACTTC. Its translation: CASREDGPSYEQYF.

The chain is built from TRBV15 and TRBJ2-5; 7 bases map to TRBD2. The J call may be faulty, since TRBJ2-7 better matches the DNA end. The CDR3 extends over 15 amino acids. Germline V gene data show CDR1 as LNHNV and CDR2 as YYDKDF (reference sequence). The CDR3 bases are TGTGCCACCAGCAGAGTAGCTAGCGGCCCCTACGAGCAGTACTTC. It codes for CATSRVASGPYEQYF.

This chain connects TRBV19 to TRBJ2-6; the D is unclear. This CDR3 has 13 residues. Per the germline V gene, CDR1 is LNHDA and CDR2 is SQIVND (reference sequence). Between the trimmed V and J ends, which lost 6 bases and 0 bases, there was a span of 3 bases. The CDR3 region has the DNA TGTGCCAGTAGCCTCTCTGGGGCCAACGTCCTGACTTTC. Translation gives CASSLSGANVLTF.

This chain joins TRBV6-5 and TRBJ1-3; 7 positions match TRBD1. The CDR3 contains 15 residues. Germline trimming cut 6 bases from V and 3 bases from J; bases unmatched to any gene: 8. Per the germline V gene, CDR1 is MNHEY and CDR2 is SVGAGI. CDR3 region: CASRRQGSIGNTIYF. CDR3 DNA: TGTGCCAGCAGACGACAGGGTTCGATTGGAAACACCATATATTTT.

This clone is a singleton in its sample. This chain links TRBV4-1 with TRBJ1-2, with TRBD1 as a possible D gene (5 bases). Between the trimmed V and J ends, which lost 2 bases and 6 bases, there was a span of 22 bases. The germline V gene has CDR1 MGHRA and CDR2 YSYEKL. This CDR3 has 17 amino acids. The CDR3 DNA sequence: TGCGCCAGCAGCCAAACGGTGGCAGGGAATCGGAAGGATGGCTACACCTTC. Protein: CASSQTVAGNRKDGYTF.

Turning to this clone: The junction differs from germline at one of its ends, possibly a read error. V is TRBV5-8 and J is TRBJ2-3; TRBD2 matches 7 bases. Germline V gene data show CDR1 as SGHTS and CDR2 as YDEGEE. The CDR3 length is 16 residues. The CDR3 DNA reads as TGTGCCAGCAGCTTCTGGGCGGGAGATAGCACAGGTACGCAGTATTTT. Its protein product is CASSFWAGDSTGTQYF. Full variable domain (missing parts from reference TRBV5-8 and TRBJ2-3): EAGVTQSPTHLIKTRGQQATLRCSPISGHTSVYWYQQALGLGLQFLLWYDEGEERNRGNFPPRFSGRQFPNYSSELNVNALELEDSALYLCASSFWAGDSTGTQYFGPGTRLTVL.

This clone appeared once. The V call is TRBV27, the J call TRBJ2-7; 7 bases map to TRBD1. This CDR3 region has 13 residues. Germline V CDR1 and CDR2: MNHEY, SMNVEV (reference sequence). The V gene end was trimmed by 4 bases and the J gene end by 7 bases; junction bases not matched to a gene: 7. In nucleotides, the CDR3 is TGTGCCAGCAGTTACCAGGGGGTAGGGGAGCAGTACTTC. Its translation: CASSYQGVGEQYF.

This clone was observed a handful of times. The chain couples TRBV9 to TRBJ1-6; 9 bases are shared with TRBD1. V lost 4 bases to trimming and J lost 7 bases; unmatched junction nucleotides: 9. This CDR3 region has 16 residues. Germline CDR1 SGDLS, CDR2 YYNGEE. CDR3 sequence reads: CASSPTGQGRNSPLHF. The CDR3 DNA reads as TGTGCCAGCAGCCCCACGGGACAGGGCCGCAATTCACCCCTCCACTTT.